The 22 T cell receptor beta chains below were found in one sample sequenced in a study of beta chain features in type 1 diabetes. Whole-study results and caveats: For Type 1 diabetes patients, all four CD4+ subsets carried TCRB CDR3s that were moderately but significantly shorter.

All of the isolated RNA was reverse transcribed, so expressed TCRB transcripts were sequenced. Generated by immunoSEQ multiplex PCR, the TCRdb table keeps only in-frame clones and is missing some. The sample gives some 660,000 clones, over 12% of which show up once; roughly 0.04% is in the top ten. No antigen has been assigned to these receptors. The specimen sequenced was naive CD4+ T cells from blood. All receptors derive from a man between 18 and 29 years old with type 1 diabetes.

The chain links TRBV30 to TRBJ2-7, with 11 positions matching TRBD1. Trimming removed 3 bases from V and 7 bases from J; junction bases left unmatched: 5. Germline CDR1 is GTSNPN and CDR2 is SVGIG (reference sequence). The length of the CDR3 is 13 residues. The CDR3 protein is CAWSVWDRGEQYF. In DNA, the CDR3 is TGTGCCTGGAGCGTTTGGGACAGGGGGGAGCAGTACTTC. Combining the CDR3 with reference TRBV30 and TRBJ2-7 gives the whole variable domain SQTIHQWPATLVQPVGSPLSLECTVEGTSNPNLYWYRQAAGRGLQLLFYSVGIGQISSEVPQNLSASRPQDRQFILSSKKLLLSDSGFYLCAWSVWDRGEQYFGPGTRLTVT.

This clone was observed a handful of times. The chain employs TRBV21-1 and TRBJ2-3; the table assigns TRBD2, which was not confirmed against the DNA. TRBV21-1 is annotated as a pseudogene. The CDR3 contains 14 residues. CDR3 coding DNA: TGTGCCAGCATTGGGCGGGCAGCCTTGGATACGCAGTATTTT. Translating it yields CASIGRAALDTQYF.

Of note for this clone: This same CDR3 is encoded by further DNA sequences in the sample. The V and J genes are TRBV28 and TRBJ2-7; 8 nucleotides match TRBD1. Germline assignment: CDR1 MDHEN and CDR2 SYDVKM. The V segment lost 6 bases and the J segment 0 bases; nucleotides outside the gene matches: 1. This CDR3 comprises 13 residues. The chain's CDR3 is CASRGTGSYEQYF. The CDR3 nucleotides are TGTGCCAGCAGGGGGACAGGCTCCTACGAGCAGTACTTC. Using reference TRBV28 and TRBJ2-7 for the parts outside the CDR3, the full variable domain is DVKVTQSSRYLVKRTGEKVFLECVQDMDHENMFWYRQDPGLGLRLIYFSYDVKMKEKGDIPEGYSVSREKKERFSLILESASTNQTSMYLCASRGTGSYEQYFGPGTRLTVT.

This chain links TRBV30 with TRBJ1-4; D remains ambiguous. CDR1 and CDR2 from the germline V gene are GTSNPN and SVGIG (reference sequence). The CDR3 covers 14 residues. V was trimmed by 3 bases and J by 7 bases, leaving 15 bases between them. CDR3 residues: CAWSRTGTGEKLFF. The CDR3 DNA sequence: TGTGCCTGGAGCCGGACCGGAACGGGTGAAAAACTGTTTTTT.

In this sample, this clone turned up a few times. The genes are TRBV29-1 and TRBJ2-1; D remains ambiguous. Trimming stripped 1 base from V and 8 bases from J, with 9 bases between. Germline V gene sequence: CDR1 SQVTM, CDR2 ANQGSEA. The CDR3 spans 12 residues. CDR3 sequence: CSVEGEYYEQFF. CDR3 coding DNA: TGCAGCGTTGAAGGCGAATACTATGAGCAGTTCTTC.

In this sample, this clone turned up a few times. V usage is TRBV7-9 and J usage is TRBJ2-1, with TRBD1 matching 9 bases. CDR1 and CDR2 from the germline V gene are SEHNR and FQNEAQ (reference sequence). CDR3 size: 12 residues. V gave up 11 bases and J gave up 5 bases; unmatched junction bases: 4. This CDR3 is CACGDRDNEQFF. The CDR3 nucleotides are TGTGCCTGCGGGGACAGGGACAATGAGCAGTTCTTC.

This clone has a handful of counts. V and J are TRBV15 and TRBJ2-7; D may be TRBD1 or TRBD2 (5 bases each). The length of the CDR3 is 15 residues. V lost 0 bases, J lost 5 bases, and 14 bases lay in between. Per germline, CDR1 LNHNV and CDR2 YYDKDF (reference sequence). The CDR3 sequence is CATSRDASGTDEQYF. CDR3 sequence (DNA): TGTGCCACCAGCAGAGACGCCTCCGGGACCGACGAGCAGTACTTC.

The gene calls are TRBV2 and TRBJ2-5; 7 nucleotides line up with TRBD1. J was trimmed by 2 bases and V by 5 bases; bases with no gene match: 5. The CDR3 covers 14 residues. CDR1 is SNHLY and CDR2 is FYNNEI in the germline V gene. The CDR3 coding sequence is TGTGCCAGCAGTCCTGACAGGGTACAAGAGACCCAGTACTTC. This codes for CASSPDRVQETQYF. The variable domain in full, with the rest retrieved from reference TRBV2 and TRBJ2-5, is EPEVTQTPSHQVTQMGQEVILRCVPISNHLYFYWYRQILGQKVEFLVSFYNNEISEKSEIFDDQFSVERPDGSNFTLKIRSTKLEDSAMYFCASSPDRVQETQYFGPGTRLLVL.

The chain's CDR3 is CAWSVRGDEQFF. The CDR3 DNA follows: TGTGCCTGGAGTGTAAGGGGCGATGAGCAGTTCTTC. The J gene is TRBJ2-1, the V gene TRBV30; possible D gene TRBD1, 5 bases. Trimming shortened V by 0 bases and J by 8 bases, and 8 bases separated the two germline ends. The germline CDR1 and CDR2 sequences are GTSNPN and SVGIG (reference sequence). The CDR3 is made up of 12 amino acids.

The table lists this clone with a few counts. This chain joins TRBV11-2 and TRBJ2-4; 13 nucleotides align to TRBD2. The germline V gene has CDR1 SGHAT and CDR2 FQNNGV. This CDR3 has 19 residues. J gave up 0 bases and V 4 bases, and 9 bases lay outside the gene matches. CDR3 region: CASSSRRLAGGLAKNIQYF. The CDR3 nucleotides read TGTGCCAGCAGCTCCCGCCGACTAGCGGGAGGACTAGCCAAAAACATTCAGTACTTC.

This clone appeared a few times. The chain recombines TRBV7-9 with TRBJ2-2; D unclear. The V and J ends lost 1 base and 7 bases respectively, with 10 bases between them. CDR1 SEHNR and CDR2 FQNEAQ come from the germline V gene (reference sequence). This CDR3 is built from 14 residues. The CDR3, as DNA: TGTGCCAGCAGCTTAGTACTCCTTCTCGGGGAGCTGTTTTTT. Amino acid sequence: CASSLVLLLGELFF.

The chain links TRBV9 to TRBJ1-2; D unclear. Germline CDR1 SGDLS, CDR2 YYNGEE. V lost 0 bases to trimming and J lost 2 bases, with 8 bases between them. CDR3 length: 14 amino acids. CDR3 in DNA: TGTGCCAGCAGCGTAGGATCCCCGAACTATGGCTACACCTTC. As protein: CASSVGSPNYGYTF.

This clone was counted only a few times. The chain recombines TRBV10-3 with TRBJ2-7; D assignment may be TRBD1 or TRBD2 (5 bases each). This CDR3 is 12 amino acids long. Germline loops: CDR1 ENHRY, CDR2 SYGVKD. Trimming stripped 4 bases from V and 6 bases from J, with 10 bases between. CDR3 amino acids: CAISGGPFEQYF. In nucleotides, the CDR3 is TGTGCCATCAGTGGGGGACCCTTCGAGCAGTACTTC.

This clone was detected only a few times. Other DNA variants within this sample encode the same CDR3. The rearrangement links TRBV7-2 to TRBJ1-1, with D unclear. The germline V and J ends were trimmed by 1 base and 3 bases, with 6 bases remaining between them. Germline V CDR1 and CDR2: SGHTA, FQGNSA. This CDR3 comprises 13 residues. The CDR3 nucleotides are TGTGCCAGCAGCTTAGGCGTGGACACTGAAGCTTTCTTT. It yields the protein CASSLGVDTEAFF. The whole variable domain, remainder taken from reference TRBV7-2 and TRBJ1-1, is GAGVSQSPSNKVTEKGKDVELRCDPISGHTALYWYRQSLGQGLEFLIYFQGNSAPDKSGLPSDRFSAERTGGSVSTLTIQRTQQEDSAVYLCASSLGVDTEAFFGQGTRLTVV.

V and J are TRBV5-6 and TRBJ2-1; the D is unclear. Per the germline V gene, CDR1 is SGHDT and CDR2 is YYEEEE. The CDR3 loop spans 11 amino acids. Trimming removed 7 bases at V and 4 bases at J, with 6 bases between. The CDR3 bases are TGTGCCAGCTACAGTTACAATGAGCAGTTCTTC. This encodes CASYSYNEQFF.

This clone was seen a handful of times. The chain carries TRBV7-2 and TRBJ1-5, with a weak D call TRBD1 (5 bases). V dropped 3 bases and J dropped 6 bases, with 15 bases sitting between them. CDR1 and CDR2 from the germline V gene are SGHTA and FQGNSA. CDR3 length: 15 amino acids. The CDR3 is CASSLAQGGGQPQHF. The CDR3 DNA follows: TGTGCCAGCAGCTTGGCTCAGGGCGGGGGTCAGCCCCAGCATTTT.

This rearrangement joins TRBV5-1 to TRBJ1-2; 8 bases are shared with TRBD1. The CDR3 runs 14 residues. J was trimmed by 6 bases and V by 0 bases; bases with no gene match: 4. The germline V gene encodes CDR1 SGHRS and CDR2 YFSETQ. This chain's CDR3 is CASSLVTGGDGYTF. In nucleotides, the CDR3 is TGCGCCAGCAGCTTGGTAACAGGGGGTGATGGCTACACCTTC.

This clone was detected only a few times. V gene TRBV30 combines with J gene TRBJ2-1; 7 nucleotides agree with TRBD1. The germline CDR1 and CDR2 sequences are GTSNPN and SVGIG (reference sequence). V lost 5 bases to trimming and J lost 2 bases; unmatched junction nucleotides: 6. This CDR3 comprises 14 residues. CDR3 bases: TGTGCCTGGGCGAACAGGGGCCCCTACAATGAGCAGTTCTTC. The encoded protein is CAWANRGPYNEQFF.

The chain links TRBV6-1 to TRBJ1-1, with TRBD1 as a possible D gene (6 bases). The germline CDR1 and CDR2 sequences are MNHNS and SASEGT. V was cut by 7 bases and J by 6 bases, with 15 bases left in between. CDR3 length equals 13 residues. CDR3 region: CASNKPGQPEAFF. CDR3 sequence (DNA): TGTGCCAGCAACAAACCGGGACAACCTGAAGCTTTCTTT.

CDR3 loop: CASSEVTGGPGEQYF. The CDR3 DNA reads TGTGCCAGCAGTGAAGTGACGGGGGGGCCGGGTGAGCAGTACTTC. The chain carries TRBV2 and TRBJ2-7, with 8 positions matching TRBD2. The CDR3 length is 15 residues. Germline-derived CDR1 and CDR2 are SNHLY and FYNNEI. The V and J ends lost 1 base and 7 bases, in that order; junction bases with no gene match: 9. Variable domain in full (rest from reference TRBV2 and TRBJ2-7): EPEVTQTPSHQVTQMGQEVILRCVPISNHLYFYWYRQILGQKVEFLVSFYNNEISEKSEIFDDQFSVERPDGSNFTLKIRSTKLEDSAMYFCASSEVTGGPGEQYFGPGTRLTVT.

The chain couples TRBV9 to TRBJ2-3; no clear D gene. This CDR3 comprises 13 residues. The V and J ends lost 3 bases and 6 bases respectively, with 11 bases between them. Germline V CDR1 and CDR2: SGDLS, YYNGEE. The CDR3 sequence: CASSEYLGDTQYF. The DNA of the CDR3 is TGTGCCAGCAGCGAATACCTGGGGGATACGCAGTATTTT. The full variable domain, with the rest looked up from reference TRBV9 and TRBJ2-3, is DSGVTQTPKHLITATGQRVTLRCSPRSGDLSVYWYQQSLDQGLQFLIQYYNGEERAKGNILERFSAQQFPDLHSELNLSSLELGDSALYFCASSEYLGDTQYFGPGTRLTVL.

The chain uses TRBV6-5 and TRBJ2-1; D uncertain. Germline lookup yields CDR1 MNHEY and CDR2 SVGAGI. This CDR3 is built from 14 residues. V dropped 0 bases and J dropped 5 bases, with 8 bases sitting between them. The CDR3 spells CASSYSPEHNEQFF. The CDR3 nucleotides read TGTGCCAGCAGTTACTCCCCGGAACACAATGAGCAGTTCTTC.